This T cell receptor (beta chain) was observed in a study of blood T cell repertoires in COVID-19. Study-wide context: From the United States, Italy and Spain came samples of acute and convalescent COVID-19. From T cells, B-cell-depleted T cells, or PBMCs came the material, which was cDNA or gDNA.

With V trimmed by 3 bases and J by 10 bases, 8 bases remained unmatched. This CDR3 spans 14 amino acids. The germline V gene has CDR1 MNHNS and CDR2 SASEGT. Original handling: How many nucleated cells were present was estimated from reference gene primer amplification. The assay was immunoSEQ multiplex PCR, and TCRdb's table has in-frame clones only and misses some. V and J calls and clone size are as listed in that table; D and trimming were resolved from the DNA. The sample shows 65,000 to 95,000 clones, 88% of them seen only once. This clone was recorded a few times. The receptor was derived from a man between 65 and 85 years old with active or convalescent COVID-19. The J gene is TRBJ1-4, the V gene TRBV6-1, with 7 bases identical to TRBD1. The specimen was peripheral blood. CDR3 sequence (DNA): TGTGCCAGCAGTGAGCCGGGACAGACGGGAAAACTGTTTTTT. This gives the protein CASSEPGQTGKLFF.